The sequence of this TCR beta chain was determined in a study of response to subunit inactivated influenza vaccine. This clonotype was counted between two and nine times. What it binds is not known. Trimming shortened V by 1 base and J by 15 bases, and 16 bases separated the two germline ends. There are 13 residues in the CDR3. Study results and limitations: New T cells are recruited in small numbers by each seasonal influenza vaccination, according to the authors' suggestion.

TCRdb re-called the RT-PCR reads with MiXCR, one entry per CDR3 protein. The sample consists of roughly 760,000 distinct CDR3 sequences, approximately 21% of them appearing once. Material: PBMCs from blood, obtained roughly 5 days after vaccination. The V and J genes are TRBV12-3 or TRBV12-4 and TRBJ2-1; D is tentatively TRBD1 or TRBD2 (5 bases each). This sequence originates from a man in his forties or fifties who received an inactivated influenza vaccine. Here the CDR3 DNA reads TGTGCCAGCAGTTTAGTTTATCCGGGACCCCTGTTCTTC. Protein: CASSLVYPGPLFF.